This record covers a single T cell receptor beta chain. The sample belongs to a study of control samples from healthy donors and cancer patients. This CDR3 spans 14 amino acids. V lost 5 bases and J 1 base, leaving 11 bases between the germline ends. Germline lookup yields CDR1 SEHNR and CDR2 FQNEAQ (reference sequence). Clones were sequenced by immunoSEQ multiplex PCR, and TCRdb holds only the in-frame ones, with some missing. The sample has 50,000 to 70,000 clones, 90% to 96% seen once. Sequenced material: blood. The gene calls are TRBV7-9 and TRBJ1-1; D gene uncertain. This receptor was obtained from a woman younger than 35 in good health. For the CDR3, the DNA is TGTGCCAGCAGCCAACTCCTAGGGAACACTGAAGCTTTCTTT. Translation: CASSQLLGNTEAFF.